The present entry profiles one T cell receptor beta chain with its context. The CDR3 extends over 13 amino acids. CDR1 and CDR2 from the germline V gene are SQVTM and ANQGSEA. With 8 bases removed from V and 3 bases from J, the gap between germline ends came to 16 bases. Treatment: oral pan-JAK inhibitor, 5-10 mg twice daily. Researchers gathered lesional scalp punch biopsies and peripheral blood from patients with alopecia areata. RNA was isolated and reverse transcribed to cDNA, the sequencing template. Profiling relied on immunoSEQ multiplex PCR, and the TCRdb table lists in-frame clones only, not all of them. The sample has 150,000 to 250,000 clones; 58% are singletons. The source of the sample is a study of CD8+ T cells in alopecia areata.

This chain links TRBV29-1 with TRBJ1-1; D unresolved. The starting material was CD4+ T cells sorted from blood, obtained at week 24, from a patient treated with tofacitinib. The clonotype originates from a human donor with alopecia areata. CDR3 coding DNA: TGCAGCCCAGCCCTGGCGACGGACACTGAAGCTTTCTTT. Its translation: CSPALATDTEAFF. Complete variable domain (other parts from reference TRBV29-1 and TRBJ1-1): SAVISQKPSRDICQRGTSLTIQCQVDSQVTMMFWYRQQPGQSLTLIATANQGSEATYESGFVIDKFPISRPNLTFSTLTVSNMSPEDSSIYLCSPALATDTEAFFGQGTRLTVV.